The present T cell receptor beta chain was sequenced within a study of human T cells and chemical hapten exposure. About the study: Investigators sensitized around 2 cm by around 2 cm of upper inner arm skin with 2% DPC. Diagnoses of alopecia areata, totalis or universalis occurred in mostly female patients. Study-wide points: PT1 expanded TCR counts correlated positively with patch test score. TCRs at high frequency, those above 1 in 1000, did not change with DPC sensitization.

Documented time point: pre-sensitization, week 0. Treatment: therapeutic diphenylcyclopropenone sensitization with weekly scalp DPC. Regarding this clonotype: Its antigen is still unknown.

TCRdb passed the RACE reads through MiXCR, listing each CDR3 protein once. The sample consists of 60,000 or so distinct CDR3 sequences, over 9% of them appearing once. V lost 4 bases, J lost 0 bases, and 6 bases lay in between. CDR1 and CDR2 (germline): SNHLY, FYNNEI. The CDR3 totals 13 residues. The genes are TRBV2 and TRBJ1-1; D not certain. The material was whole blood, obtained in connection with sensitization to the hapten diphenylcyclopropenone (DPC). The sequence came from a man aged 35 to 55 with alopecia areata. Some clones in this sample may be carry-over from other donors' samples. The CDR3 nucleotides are TGTGCCAGCAGTGTAGGGATGAACACTGAAGCTTTCTTT. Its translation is CASSVGMNTEAFF.